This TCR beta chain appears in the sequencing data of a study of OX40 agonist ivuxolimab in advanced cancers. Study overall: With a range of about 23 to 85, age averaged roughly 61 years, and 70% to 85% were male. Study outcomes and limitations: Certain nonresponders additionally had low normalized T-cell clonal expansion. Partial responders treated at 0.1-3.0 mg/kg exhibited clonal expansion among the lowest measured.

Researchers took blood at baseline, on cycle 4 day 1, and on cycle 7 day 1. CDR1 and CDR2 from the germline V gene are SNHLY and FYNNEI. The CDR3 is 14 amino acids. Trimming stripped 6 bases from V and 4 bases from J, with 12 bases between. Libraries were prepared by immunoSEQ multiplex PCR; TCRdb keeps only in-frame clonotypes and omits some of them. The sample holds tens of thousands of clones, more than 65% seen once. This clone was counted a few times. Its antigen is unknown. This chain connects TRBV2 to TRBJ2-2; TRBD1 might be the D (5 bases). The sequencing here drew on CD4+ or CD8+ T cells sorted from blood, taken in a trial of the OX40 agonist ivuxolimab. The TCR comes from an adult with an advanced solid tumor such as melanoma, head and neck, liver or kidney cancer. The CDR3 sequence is CASRGTGFTGELFF. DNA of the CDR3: TGTGCCAGCAGGGGAACAGGTTTCACCGGGGAGCTGTTTTTT.